The 21 T cell receptor beta chains below were found in one sample sequenced in a study of TIL therapy for anti-PD-1-resistant metastatic lung cancer. The time point: pre-treatment sample, taken before nivolumab and TIL therapy. The tumor samples were excised metastases, mostly pleural nodules or supraclavicular lymph nodes. Sequencing used immunoSEQ v3. Sequencing used immunoSEQ multiplex PCR; TCRdb keeps in-frame clones, though not all of them. This sample has 25,000 to 30,000 clones, with approximately 57% found just once. Sequenced here: tumor tissue, sampled at baseline. The receptors stem from a woman aged 30 to 85 with non-small cell lung cancer.

The genes are TRBV7-2 and TRBJ1-2, with D maybe TRBD1 (5 bases). Germline V gene sequence: CDR1 SGHTA, CDR2 FQGNSA. The V and J ends lost 8 bases and 3 bases respectively, with 13 bases between them. There are 13 residues in the CDR3. DNA of the CDR3: TGTGCCAGCGCGTCCACAGGACACTATGGCTACACCTTC. This translates into CASASTGHYGYTF.

The chain uses TRBV29-1 and TRBJ1-2; D is undetermined. V was clipped by 3 bases and J by 4 bases, with 12 bases between them. The CDR3 extends over 13 amino acids. Germline loops: CDR1 SQVTM, CDR2 ANQGSEA. CDR3 in amino acids: CSVERPSPYGYTF. DNA of the CDR3: TGCAGCGTTGAGCGGCCCAGCCCCTATGGCTACACCTTC.

V gene TRBV2 combines with J gene TRBJ1-2, with D possibly matching TRBD1 (5 bases). The CDR3 is 12 residues long. V lost 11 bases, J lost 7 bases, and 17 bases lay in between. Per germline, CDR1 SNHLY and CDR2 FYNNEI. Written as DNA, the CDR3 is TGTGCCTGTGGAAAGAGGGGCCTTGGCTACACCTTC. This encodes CACGKRGLGYTF.

V is TRBV5-6 and J is TRBJ2-5, with a tentative D call TRBD1 (6 bases). The CDR3 is 16 amino acids. Germline loops: CDR1 SGHDT, CDR2 YYEEEE. V lost 2 bases and J 1 base, leaving 15 bases between the germline ends. CDR3 nucleotides: TGTGCCAGCAGCTTTTGGTCAGGGGAAGGCCAAGAGACCCAGTACTTC. This translates into CASSFWSGEGQETQYF.

The rearrangement joins TRBV6-1 to TRBJ1-5; D uncertain. The CDR3 has 10 amino acids. The germline V gene has CDR1 MNHNS and CDR2 SASEGT. V was shortened by 8 bases and J by 4 bases, with 3 bases between the two germline ends. The CDR3 loop is CASLNQPQHF. CDR3 DNA sequence: TGTGCCAGCCTAAATCAGCCCCAGCATTTT.

V is TRBV11-2 and J is TRBJ2-3; 7 nucleotides line up with TRBD2. The length of the CDR3 is 15 residues. The V segment lost 5 bases and the J segment 0 bases; nucleotides outside the gene matches: 5. Germline loops: CDR1 SGHAT, CDR2 FQNNGV. This CDR3 reads CASSRTSYSTDTQYF. CDR3 in DNA: TGTGCCAGCAGCAGGACTAGTTACAGCACAGATACGCAGTATTTT.

The chain carries TRBV5-1 and TRBJ2-1; 10 nucleotides match TRBD2. Germline V gives CDR1 SGHRS, CDR2 YFSETQ. V lost 4 bases and J lost 9; bases outside the gene matches: 10. CDR3 length: 15 residues. DNA for the CDR3: TGCGCCAGCAGCCCGGAAGCGGGAGGGCCGGGTGAGCAGTTCTTC. Translating gives CASSPEAGGPGEQFF. The full variable domain, with the rest looked up from reference TRBV5-1 and TRBJ2-1, is KAGVTQTPRYLIKTRGQQVTLSCSPISGHRSVSWYQQTPGQGLQFLFEYFSETQRNKGNFPGRFSGRQFSNSRSEMNVSTLELGDSALYLCASSPEAGGPGEQFFGPGTRLTVL.

The gene calls are TRBV6-5 and TRBJ2-7, with 7 bases matching TRBD1. V lost 5 bases, J lost 1 base, and 2 bases stayed unmatched. CDR3 size: 13 residues. Per germline, CDR1 MNHEY and CDR2 SVGAGI. The chain's CDR3 is CASSVDRSYEQYF. DNA for the CDR3: TGTGCCAGCAGTGTGGACAGGTCCTACGAGCAGTACTTC.

The rearrangement uses TRBV11-3 and TRBJ2-3, with unresolved D. This CDR3 comprises 13 residues. Germline CDR1 SGHNT, CDR2 YENEEA. V lost 4 bases, J lost 2 bases, and 7 bases lay in between. CDR3 sequence (DNA): TGTGCCAGCAGCTATTCAGACACAGATACGCAGTATTTT. Amino acids: CASSYSDTDTQYF.

The rearrangement links TRBV30 to TRBJ2-1, with D possibly being TRBD1 or TRBD2 (7 bases each). The V gene lost 8 bases and the J gene lost 6 bases, with 17 bases spanning the gap. The CDR3 is 13 amino acids. CDR1 is GTSNPN, CDR2 SVGIG, per germline (reference sequence). The CDR3 nucleotides read TGTGCCGGTCTAGCGGAGGGGGCCAATGAGCAGTTCTTC. Encoded protein: CAGLAEGANEQFF.

This clone was recorded once. This chain links TRBV6-5 with TRBJ2-3, with 7 bases fitting TRBD2. Germline V gene sequence: CDR1 MNHEY, CDR2 SVGAGI. V lost 7 bases and J lost 5; bases outside the gene matches: 12. The CDR3 loop spans 15 amino acids. The CDR3 bases are TGTGCCAGCACCGGACTAGACTCGGAGAGAGATACGCAGTATTTT. Encoded protein: CASTGLDSERDTQYF.

The CDR3 sequence is CASSFIKGGVAFF. The CDR3 nucleotides read TGTGCCAGCAGCTTTATTAAGGGAGGGGTAGCTTTCTTT. V and J are TRBV5-6 and TRBJ1-1; D is possibly TRBD1 (5 bases). V was cut by 2 bases and J by 10 bases, with 15 bases left in between. The CDR3 has 13 amino acids. The germline gives CDR1 SGHDT, CDR2 YYEEEE.

CDR3 bases: TGTGCCAGCAGTGTCGGGACAGGGGGCAATCAGCCCCAGCATTTT. This codes for CASSVGTGGNQPQHF. The V gene is TRBV2, the J gene TRBJ1-5; TRBD1 agrees at 10 bases. The CDR3 loop spans 15 amino acids. J was trimmed by 2 bases and V by 4 bases; bases with no gene match: 2. From germline, CDR1 is SNHLY and CDR2 FYNNEI.

The chain combines TRBV18 with TRBJ2-5, with unresolved D. V gave up 5 bases and J gave up 2 bases, with 3 bases separating them. This CDR3 region has 11 residues. Germline V gives CDR1 KGHSH, CDR2 LQKENI. Here the CDR3 reads CASSSQETQYF. CDR3 DNA: TGTGCCAGCTCATCACAAGAGACCCAGTACTTC.

This clone was seen only once. The rearrangement links TRBV5-5 to TRBJ1-4, with D possibly being TRBD1 (5 bases). Germline V gene lookup returns CDR1 SGHKS and CDR2 YYEKEE (reference sequence). There are 15 residues in the CDR3. Trimming removed 3 bases at V and 5 bases at J, with 14 bases between. Here the CDR3 DNA reads TGTGCCAGCAGCTCCGCAGGGAATTCCAATGAAAAACTGTTTTTT. Protein sequence: CASSSAGNSNEKLFF.

The rearrangement uses TRBV6-1 and TRBJ1-1; no reliable D call. V was cut by 11 bases and J by 3 bases, with 16 bases left in between. The CDR3 consists of 13 residues. Germline CDR1 reads MNHNS; CDR2 reads SASEGT. The CDR3 DNA is TGTGCCGCTCGGGAAGGGATGGACACTGAAGCTTTCTTT. It codes for CAAREGMDTEAFF.

This chain joins TRBV30 and TRBJ1-2, with D maybe TRBD1 (6 bases). CDR1 and CDR2 from the germline V gene are GTSNPN and SVGIG (reference sequence). Trimming took off 2 bases at V and 8 bases at J, with 12 bases between the two ends. The CDR3 extends over 12 amino acids. The CDR3 sequence: CAWSRTGAGYTF. The CDR3 nucleotides are TGTGCCTGGAGTCGGACGGGGGCCGGCTACACCTTC.

The chain carries TRBV6-1 and TRBJ1-4; perhaps TRBD1 as D (6 bases). Trimming stripped 3 bases from V and 3 bases from J, with 14 bases between. Germline V gene sequence: CDR1 MNHNS, CDR2 SASEGT. The CDR3 contains 16 residues. In nucleotides, the CDR3 is TGTGCCAGCAGTGAGGACCCGAGGGGGGCTAATGAAAAACTGTTTTTT. Translation gives CASSEDPRGANEKLFF.

This clone was detected once. V is TRBV2 and J is TRBJ1-3; D unresolved. This CDR3 has 15 amino acids. V was trimmed by 6 bases and J by 2 bases, leaving 14 bases between them. CDR1 SNHLY and CDR2 FYNNEI come from the germline V gene. The CDR3 coding sequence is TGTGCCAGCAGAAATCGGATCGGAACTGGAAACACCATATATTTT. Translating gives CASRNRIGTGNTIYF.

V gene TRBV19 combines with J gene TRBJ1-4; D possibly corresponds to TRBD1 (5 bases). CDR3 length equals 14 residues. The germline gives CDR1 LNHDA, CDR2 SQIVND (reference sequence). V was trimmed by 8 bases and J by 7 bases, leaving 17 bases between them. The CDR3 sequence is CASAGRQLGEKLFF. Here the CDR3 DNA reads TGTGCCAGTGCCGGCCGACAGCTGGGTGAAAAACTGTTTTTT.

This clone was observed a few times. This sequence joins TRBV9 and TRBJ2-5; 7 bases fit TRBD2. Germline assignment: CDR1 SGDLS and CDR2 YYNGEE. This CDR3 spans 14 amino acids. J lost 5 bases, V lost 4 bases, and 8 bases had no gene match. CDR3 nucleotide sequence: TGTGCCAGCAGCCGACTGGGGGGAGGGGAGACCCAGTACTTC. Protein product: CASSRLGGGETQYF.